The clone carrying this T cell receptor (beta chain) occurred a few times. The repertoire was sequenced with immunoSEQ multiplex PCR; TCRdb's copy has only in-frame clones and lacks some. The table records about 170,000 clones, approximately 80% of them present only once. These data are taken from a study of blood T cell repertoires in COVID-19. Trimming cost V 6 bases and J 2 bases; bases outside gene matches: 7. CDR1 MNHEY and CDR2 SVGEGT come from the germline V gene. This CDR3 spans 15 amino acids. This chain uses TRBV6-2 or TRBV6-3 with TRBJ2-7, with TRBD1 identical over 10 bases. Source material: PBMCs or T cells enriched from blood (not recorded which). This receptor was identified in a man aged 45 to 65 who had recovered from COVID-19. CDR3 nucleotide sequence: TGTGCCAGCAGCCGTCTAGGACAGGGGGCCTACGAGCAGTACTTC. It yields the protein CASSRLGQGAYEQYF.